This TCR beta chain came from a study of type 1 regulatory T cells. Study details: T-allo10 is an in vitro-generated, Tr1-enriched CD4 T cell product specific for alloantigen.

Germline V gene data show CDR1 as SGHTA and CDR2 as FQGTGA. Unmatched junction bases numbered 10, after V lost 5 bases and J lost 6 bases. There are 15 residues in the CDR3. On this clonotype itself: Its antigen is undetermined.

Notes on the study in general: Compared with non-type 1 regulatory T cells, type 1 regulatory T cells showed a more restricted TCR repertoire.

MiXCR, run by TCRdb on the reads, gives a single entry per CDR3 protein. The repertoire holds 65,000 to 80,000 distinct CDR3 sequences, with around 20% as singletons. This sequence joins TRBV7-3 and TRBJ2-5; 9 bases map to TRBD2. The receptor was derived from a human donor in good health. The source material was cultured type 1 regulatory T (Tr1) cells, either the whole culture or a sorted fraction (not recorded which). The CDR3 sequence: CASSPRLAGIKTQYF. As DNA, the CDR3 is TGTGCCAGCAGCCCTAGGCTAGCGGGAATAAAGACCCAGTACTTC.